This passage covers 7 T cell receptor beta chains from one sample sequenced in a study of blood T cells in healthy people across ages (dated by TCRdb to between 2014 and 2017). Receptor amplification or capture employed 5' RACE. Sequencer: Illumina HiSeq 2500. A second roughly 6 to 12 cycle PCR used a sample-barcoded 5' primer and a J-beta primer mix. The raw public data were reprocessed by TCRdb itself: fastp quality trimming at Q25, MiXCR clonotype calling, in-frame beta chains only. Identical CDR3 protein sequences are pooled into one entry, listed with their most common genes and DNA. Present in this sample are more than 1,400,000 distinct CDR3 sequences, 42% of which were seen just once. The ten largest clones represent approximately 7.9% of the sample. What was sequenced was blood. The receptors come from a woman aged 18-30 years in good health.

This sequence joins TRBV7-9 and TRBJ1-4, with no clear D. In germline, CDR1 is SEHNR, CDR2 FQNEAQ (reference sequence). Trimming shortened V by 1 base and J by 14 bases, and 14 bases separated the two germline ends. The CDR3 is 13 amino acids. The DNA of the CDR3 is TGTGCCAGCAGCTTAGACTGGTCAGCGATTCTGTTTTTT. It codes for CASSLDWSAILFF.

The chain uses TRBV7-6 and TRBJ1-2; 7 bases line up with TRBD1. The germline gives CDR1 SGHVS, CDR2 FNYEAQ. V shed 5 bases, J shed 6 bases, and the junction held 6 bases outside the gene matches. The CDR3 consists of 13 residues. CDR3 in DNA: TGTGCCAGCAGCGTAGGGACAGTGAATGGCTACACCTTC. Its translation is CASSVGTVNGYTF.

The chain combines TRBV7-9 with TRBJ1-1; no reliable D call. The CDR3 is made up of 10 amino acids. Germline CDR1 SEHNR, CDR2 FQNEAQ (reference sequence). The V gene lost 8 bases and the J gene lost 1 base, with 2 bases spanning the gap. CDR3 protein: CASANTEAFF. DNA of the CDR3: TGTGCCAGCGCGAACACTGAAGCTTTCTTT.

This clonotype was seen only a few times. This CDR3 reads CSASRLAGEEGTDTQYF. The CDR3 nucleotides are TGCAGTGCTAGTCGGCTAGCGGGAGAAGAGGGCACAGATACGCAGTATTTT. The chain links TRBV20-1 to TRBJ2-3; 10 bases map to TRBD2. This CDR3 is 17 amino acids long. CDR1 is DFQATT, CDR2 SNEGSKA, per germline (reference sequence). The V gene end was trimmed by 3 bases and the J gene end by 1 base; junction bases not matched to a gene: 10.

This clonotype was detected a few times. The rearrangement joins TRBV5-5 to TRBJ2-3; D may be TRBD1 or TRBD2 (5 bases each). Germline loops: CDR1 SGHKS, CDR2 YYEKEE (reference sequence). Trimming stripped 3 bases from V and 3 bases from J, with 14 bases between. The CDR3 loop spans 15 amino acids. For the CDR3, the DNA is TGTGCCAGCAGCTCCCCAGGGACCTTTACAGATACGCAGTATTTT. Translating gives CASSSPGTFTDTQYF.

The DNA for the CDR3 is TGCGCCAGCAGACCGGGACGGGGCCACGAGCAGTACTTC. This encodes CASRPGRGHEQYF. This chain connects TRBV5-1 to TRBJ2-7; D might be TRBD1 or TRBD2, each matching 5 bases. Germline V gene lookup returns CDR1 SGHRS and CDR2 YFSETQ. The CDR3 spans 13 residues. The germline V and J ends were trimmed by 5 bases and 5 bases, with 14 bases remaining between them.

This clonotype was seen a few times. This chain uses TRBV3-1 with TRBJ2-1, with unresolved D. Germline V lookup: CDR1 LGHDT, CDR2 YNNKEL (reference sequence). CDR3 length: 11 residues. V was clipped by 10 bases and J by 9 bases, with 13 bases between them. CDR3 sequence reads: CATCHWTEQFF. The DNA for the CDR3 is TGTGCCACCTGTCACTGGACTGAGCAGTTCTTC.